The 26 T cell receptor beta chains below were found in one sample sequenced in a study of sequential checkpoint blockade in melanoma. As for treatment: randomized to nivolumab then ipilimumab (arm A) or the reverse (arm B). The assay was immunoSEQ multiplex PCR, and TCRdb's table has in-frame clones only and misses some. The repertoire holds around 16,000 clones, with about 92% as singletons. The sequencing here drew on CD8+ T cells sorted from blood (inferred from file names), taken from a patient given nivolumab and ipilimumab in sequence. The origin of the receptors is a human donor with melanoma.

The CDR3 loop is CASSQGSGDYGYTF. For the CDR3, the DNA is TGCGCCAGCAGCCAAGGATCCGGGGACTATGGCTACACCTTC. The chain uses TRBV4-3 and TRBJ1-2, with D unclear. This CDR3 is 14 amino acids long. Germline V gene lookup returns CDR1 LGHNA and CDR2 YSLEER. V lost 1 base, J lost 3 bases, and 9 bases lay in between.

The chain has TRBV4-2 and TRBJ2-6; D uncertain. Germline CDR1 is LGHNA and CDR2 is YNFKEQ. The V end was cut by 5 bases, the J end by 5 bases, with 25 bases between. The CDR3 loop spans 19 amino acids. The CDR3 reads CASSDHSKGYQSRANVLTF. Written as DNA, the CDR3 is TGTGCCAGCAGCGATCATAGCAAAGGTTACCAAAGTCGGGCCAACGTCCTGACTTTC.

This chain uses TRBV5-6 with TRBJ1-2; no reliable D call. V was trimmed by 0 bases and J by 4 bases, leaving 10 bases between them. The CDR3 spans 14 residues. CDR1 SGHDT and CDR2 YYEEEE come from the germline V gene. For the CDR3, the DNA is TGTGCCAGCAGCTTGGGCCCAGAATCCTATGGCTACACCTTC. Amino acid sequence: CASSLGPESYGYTF.

The chain combines TRBV7-2 with TRBJ2-7; D is perhaps TRBD1 (6 bases). There are 13 residues in the CDR3. V was clipped by 3 bases and J by 3 bases, with 9 bases between them. In germline, CDR1 is SGHTA, CDR2 FQGNSA. This CDR3 reads CASSFGQLYEQYF. The DNA for the CDR3 is TGTGCCAGCAGCTTCGGACAGCTCTACGAGCAGTACTTC.

The chain joins TRBV30 to TRBJ1-3; D may be TRBD1 (5 bases). CDR1 and CDR2 (germline): GTSNPN, SVGIG (reference sequence). The CDR3 sequence is 16 residues long. The V end lost 4 bases, the J end lost 6 bases, and 22 bases lay between the germline ends. The CDR3 loop reads CAWKLSRAAFSNTIYF. CDR3 DNA: TGTGCCTGGAAACTTAGCAGGGCGGCTTTTTCAAACACCATATATTTT.

The chain carries TRBV6-5 and TRBJ2-7, with 7 bases identical to TRBD1. The CDR3 length is 13 residues. Germline assignment: CDR1 MNHEY and CDR2 SVGAGI. J was trimmed by 0 bases and V by 9 bases; bases with no gene match: 5. As DNA, the CDR3 is TGTGCCAGACAGGGGTCCCACTCCTACGAGCAGTACGTC. It translates to CARQGSHSYEQYV.

The rearrangement joins TRBV9 to TRBJ1-2; tentatively, D is TRBD1 (6 bases). Germline CDR1 SGDLS, CDR2 YYNGEE. Trimming left V 3 bases short and J 7 bases short, with 13 bases between. The CDR3 has 13 amino acids. CDR3 DNA: TGTGCCAGCAGCGGGTACAGGGAACGTGGCTACACCTTC. Translation gives CASSGYRERGYTF.

This clone appeared once. This CDR3 is CASSIGTSEFPYEQYF. As DNA, the CDR3 is TGTGCCAGTAGTATAGGGACTAGCGAATTCCCCTACGAGCAGTACTTC. The gene calls are TRBV19 and TRBJ2-7; 9 nucleotides agree with TRBD2. The V gene end was trimmed by 1 base and the J gene end by 2 bases; junction bases not matched to a gene: 6. Per germline, CDR1 LNHDA and CDR2 SQIVND (reference sequence). The CDR3 totals 16 residues.

The rearrangement links TRBV30 to TRBJ1-3; 7 nucleotides agree with TRBD1. Germline-derived CDR1 and CDR2 are GTSNPN and SVGIG (reference sequence). There are 14 residues in the CDR3. With 3 bases clipped from V and 4 bases from J, the junction kept 6 bases outside the gene matches. The CDR3 DNA reads as TGTGCCTGGAGGGAGGGGGCGCGGGGAAACACCATATATTTT. Protein product: CAWREGARGNTIYF.

This chain uses TRBV27 with TRBJ2-7; no firm D call. Between the trimmed V and J ends, which lost 9 bases and 0 bases, there was a span of 12 bases. From germline, CDR1 is MNHEY and CDR2 SMNVEV (reference sequence). The CDR3 spans 13 residues. This CDR3 reads CARPQAPSYEQYV. The CDR3 nucleotides read TGTGCCAGACCTCAGGCCCCCTCCTACGAGCAGTACGTC.

The chain carries TRBV9 and TRBJ2-1, with a possible D match to TRBD2 (5 bases). This CDR3 comprises 12 residues. The germline CDR1 and CDR2 sequences are SGDLS and YYNGEE. V lost 2 bases, J lost 10 bases, and 10 bases lay in between. The chain's CDR3 is CASSVYGNEQFF. CDR3 sequence (DNA): TGTGCCAGCAGCGTCTACGGGAACGAGCAGTTCTTC.

This chain uses TRBV7-9 with TRBJ1-5; D unresolved. CDR1 is SEHNR and CDR2 is FQNEAQ in the germline V gene (reference sequence). Trimming took off 1 base at V and 4 bases at J, with 8 bases between the two ends. CDR3 length: 14 residues. CDR3 nucleotide sequence: TGTGCCAGCAGCTTAGGGGCAGCTAATCAGCCCCAGCATTTT. Its protein product is CASSLGAANQPQHF.

The chain combines TRBV29-1 with TRBJ2-7; TRBD1 aligns across 8 bases. V trimming: 5 bases; J trimming: 3 bases; junction bases outside the gene matches: 3. The germline CDR1 and CDR2 sequences are SQVTM and ANQGSEA. This CDR3 has 12 residues. The CDR3 bases are TGCAGCGTTCGGACAGGGTTCTACGAGCAGTACTTC. Its translation: CSVRTGFYEQYF.

V usage is TRBV6-6 and J usage is TRBJ1-4; D perhaps matches TRBD1 (6 bases). Germline values: CDR1 MNHNY, CDR2 SVGAGI (reference sequence). The CDR3 sequence is 13 residues long. Trimming shortened V by 6 bases and J by 6 bases, and 11 bases separated the two germline ends. The CDR3 here is CASRKGGDEKLFF. CDR3 in DNA: TGTGCCAGCAGGAAGGGGGGGGATGAAAAACTGTTTTTT.

This sequence joins TRBV27 and TRBJ2-7; D possibly corresponds to TRBD2 (5 bases). Germline loops: CDR1 MNHEY, CDR2 SMNVEV (reference sequence). This CDR3 region has 13 residues. V was cut by 3 bases and J by 6 bases, with 12 bases left in between. CDR3 bases: TGTGCCAGCAGTTTGGCTCGGGATGTCGAGCAGTACTTC. Translating it yields CASSLARDVEQYF.

The chain couples TRBV19 to TRBJ1-2; possible D gene TRBD1, 6 bases. The CDR3 runs 15 residues. V lost 5 bases to trimming and J lost 3 bases, with 16 bases between them. The germline V gene has CDR1 LNHDA and CDR2 SQIVND (reference sequence). CDR3 sequence: CASSPTPTGYYGYTF. In DNA, the CDR3 is TGTGCCAGTAGTCCTACACCTACAGGGTACTATGGCTACACCTTC.

The chain combines TRBV4-3 with TRBJ2-7; perhaps TRBD1 as D (6 bases). Trimming cost V 1 base and J 5 bases, with 15 bases left between them. Germline CDR1 and CDR2: LGHNA and YSLEER. This CDR3 has 15 amino acids. The CDR3 here is CASSQVGARYDEQYF. The CDR3 DNA sequence: TGCGCCAGCAGCCAAGTGGGGGCGAGGTATGACGAGCAGTACTTC.

V and J are TRBV9 and TRBJ1-6; no reliable D call. V was clipped by 1 base and J by 7 bases, with 9 bases between them. The CDR3 has 14 residues. CDR1 is SGDLS, CDR2 YYNGEE, per germline. The CDR3 coding sequence is TGTGCCAGCAGCGTATCGGGAAGGAATTCACCCCTCCACTTT. Protein product: CASSVSGRNSPLHF.

The chain is built from TRBV11-2 and TRBJ1-2; D gene ambiguous. Trimming pared 5 bases from V and 5 bases from J, leaving 12 bases between. Germline V gene data show CDR1 as SGHAT and CDR2 as FQNNGV. The CDR3 is 13 residues long. The CDR3 bases are TGTGCCAGCAGCATTTCCCCCCTGTATGGCTACACCTTC. This gives the protein CASSISPLYGYTF. Together with reference TRBV11-2 and TRBJ1-2, the CDR3 gives the full variable domain: EAGVAQSPRYKIIEKRQSVAFWCNPISGHATLYWYQQILGQGPKLLIQFQNNGVVDDSQLPKDRFSAERLKGVDSTLKIQPAKLEDSAVYLCASSISPLYGYTFGSGTRLTVV.

In its sample, this clone was seen once. The chain carries TRBV10-3 and TRBJ1-2; 7 bases are a match to TRBD1. The CDR3 runs 15 residues. The germline gives CDR1 ENHRY, CDR2 SYGVKD. The ends lost 2 bases at V and 8 bases at J; junction bases unmatched: 11. The CDR3 DNA is TGTGCCATCAGTGAGCCAACGGGACAGTATGGAGGCTACACCTTC. This translates into CAISEPTGQYGGYTF.

The chain has TRBV14 and TRBJ1-2; TRBD1 matches 8 bases. The germline gives CDR1 SGHDN, CDR2 FVKESK. This CDR3 is 18 amino acids long. V was clipped by 2 bases and J by 8 bases; unmatched bases: 19. DNA of the CDR3: TGTGCCAGCAGCCAATGGGTGGGACAGGCGACCCTTTACGACGGCTACACCTTC. The encoded protein is CASSQWVGQATLYDGYTF.

This clone has a handful of counts. This sequence joins TRBV21-1 and TRBJ2-7; TRBD1 is taken as the D call from the table, unchecked against the DNA. TRBV21-1 corresponds to a pseudogene. This CDR3 is 14 amino acids long. The CDR3 is CASSKRQGSYEQYV. CDR3 sequence (DNA): TGTGCCAGCAGCAAGAGACAGGGGTCCTACGAGCAGTACGTC.

The J gene is TRBJ2-7, the V gene TRBV27, with unresolved D. The germline CDR1 and CDR2 sequences are MNHEY and SMNVEV (reference sequence). CDR3 length equals 13 residues. V dropped 3 bases and J dropped 5 bases, with 11 bases sitting between them. This chain's CDR3 is CASSFSLSNEQYF. For the CDR3, the DNA is TGTGCCAGCAGTTTCAGTCTCTCAAACGAGCAGTACTTC.

The chain links TRBV27 to TRBJ2-7; 13 bases match TRBD2. CDR3 length: 17 amino acids. The V gene end was trimmed by 1 base and the J gene end by 2 bases; junction bases not matched to a gene: 5. CDR1 and CDR2 (germline): MNHEY, SMNVEV (reference sequence). The CDR3 sequence: CASSLLGTSGVPYEQYF. The CDR3 bases are TGTGCCAGCAGTTTATTAGGGACTAGCGGGGTCCCCTACGAGCAGTACTTC.

The chain joins TRBV7-8 to TRBJ1-6; 9 bases fit TRBD1. The CDR3 totals 15 residues. CDR1 is SGHVS, CDR2 FQNEAQ, per germline. After removal of 2 bases from V and 7 bases from J, the junction contained 3 bases not matched to a gene. Written as DNA, the CDR3 is TGTGCCAGCAGCTTATTGGGACAGGGAAATTCACCCCTCCACTTT. Translated, it gives CASSLLGQGNSPLHF.

The gene calls are TRBV19 and TRBJ1-5; 8 nucleotides match TRBD1. Germline trimming cut 4 bases from V and 5 bases from J; bases unmatched to any gene: 4. CDR3 length equals 14 residues. Germline V gene sequence: CDR1 LNHDA, CDR2 SQIVND (reference sequence). The CDR3 sequence: CASSTDRDYQPQHF. The CDR3 region has the DNA TGTGCCAGTAGTACGGACAGGGACTATCAGCCCCAGCATTTT.